One TCR beta chain is described in this entry. Its target is not known. Clones were sequenced by immunoSEQ multiplex PCR, and TCRdb holds only the in-frame ones, with some missing. Of about 130,000 clones listed, roughly 76% are singletons. From germline, CDR1 is LGHNA and CDR2 YSLEER. The ends were cut back, 0 bases at V and 10 bases at J, with 13 bases in the middle. This CDR3 has 15 amino acids. Genomic DNA in an amount of about 2 micrograms was extracted from cryopreserved PBMCs and used for the preparation of TCR beta libraries. The data were taken from a study of cytotoxic CD8 clonotypes in ibrutinib-treated CLL. Study-level points and caveats: An increase in clonality occurred at ibrutinib response, followed by a return toward baseline at progression.

This material consisted of PBMCs, taken after 24 months of ibrutinib treatment. This receptor was obtained from a human donor with chronic lymphocytic leukemia. The J gene is TRBJ1-6, the V gene TRBV4-3; maybe TRBD1 (6 bases). CDR3 protein: CASSQETGNQSPLHF. In DNA form, the CDR3 reads TGCGCCAGCAGCCAAGAAACAGGGAATCAGTCACCCCTCCACTTT.